This record covers a single T cell receptor (beta chain). Some clones are missing from TCRdb's copy, which holds only in-frame ones; the method was immunoSEQ multiplex PCR. The sample carries roughly 60,000 clones, roughly four fifths recorded once. The data are from a study of radiation and T cells in renal cell carcinoma. About the research overall: Nephrectomy followed 15 Gy stereotactic body radiation by 4 weeks.

Specified time point: blood 2 weeks post-SBRT. The treatment is: 15 Gy SBRT to primary tumor, nephrectomy 4 weeks later. The patient's renal cell carcinoma had clear cell pathology. This CDR3 has 14 amino acids. V lost 2 bases to trimming and J lost 7 bases, with 15 bases between them. The germline V gene encodes CDR1 SGHRS and CDR2 YFSETQ. This TCR was recovered from a man aged 55 to 70 with renal cell carcinoma. The sample in question was blood, obtained from a patient whose treatment included radiotherapy and nephrectomy. The chain has TRBV5-1 and TRBJ1-2; no clear D gene. The CDR3 nucleotides read TGCGCCAGCAGCTTAAACCGGCAAAAGGCTGGCTACACCTTC. This codes for CASSLNRQKAGYTF. Full variable domain (rest looked up from reference TRBV5-1 and TRBJ1-2): KAGVTQTPRYLIKTRGQQVTLSCSPISGHRSVSWYQQTPGQGLQFLFEYFSETQRNKGNFPGRFSGRQFSNSRSEMNVSTLELGDSALYLCASSLNRQKAGYTFGSGTRLTVV.